The 17 T cell receptor beta chains below all came from one sample that was sequenced in a study of T cell repertoires in cytomegalovirus infection. Their antigen targets remain unknown. TCRdb fed the reads into MiXCR, producing one record per CDR3 protein. The table includes 750,000 to 900,000 distinct CDR3 sequences, about 27% detected once. The source was cultured CD8+ T cells from PBMCs, collected from culture after CMV antigen stimulation. These receptors originate from a human donor in good health (CMV status not recorded). Some clones in this sample may be carry-over from other donors' samples.

This clonotype was detected many times. V usage is TRBV7-6 and J usage is TRBJ1-3; D gene unclear. V shed 3 bases and J shed 2 bases, with 14 bases lying between them. Germline CDR1 is SGHVS and CDR2 is FNYEAQ. CDR3 length equals 16 residues. The CDR3 sequence is CASSFLVVPAGNTIYF. The DNA of the CDR3 is TGTGCCAGCAGCTTCCTGGTCGTTCCAGCTGGAAACACCATATATTTT.

This clonotype was detected a few times. The J gene is TRBJ1-5, the V gene TRBV12-3 or TRBV12-4; D may be TRBD1 (6 bases). This CDR3 comprises 14 residues. V shed 5 bases and J shed 11 bases, with 19 bases lying between them. The CDR3 bases are TGTGCCAGCAGTACTGGGACATGGATTGACGCCCAGCATTTT. Protein product: CASSTGTWIDAQHF.

V is TRBV6-1 and J is TRBJ2-5, with unresolved D. The germline gives CDR1 MNHNS, CDR2 SASEGT. The CDR3 has 17 amino acids. Trimming cost V 6 bases and J 1 base, with 21 bases left between them. CDR3 DNA sequence: TGTGCCAGCAGGCCAACATACCGGACCTCCCGCCAAGAGACCCAGTACTTC. Its translation is CASRPTYRTSRQETQYF.

The CDR3 loop is CASSQGNDYNSPLHF. CDR3 sequence (DNA): TGCGCCAGCAGCCAAGGAAACGACTATAATTCACCCCTCCACTTT. The chain carries TRBV4-1 and TRBJ1-6; D is uncertain. Germline-derived CDR1 and CDR2 are MGHRA and YSYEKL. V was shortened by 1 base and J by 3 bases, with 7 bases between the two germline ends. The CDR3 runs to 15 residues.

This clonotype turned up a few times. CDR3 in amino acids: CASSLNPRRKWDTEAFF. In DNA form, the CDR3 reads TGCGCCAGCAGCTTGAACCCCCGAAGGAAGTGGGACACTGAAGCTTTCTTT. The chain combines TRBV5-1 with TRBJ1-1; D uncertain. Germline CDR1 reads SGHRS; CDR2 reads YFSETQ. This CDR3 region has 17 residues. V was shortened by 1 base and J by 3 bases, with 19 bases between the two germline ends.

In its sample, this clonotype was seen a few times. V and J are TRBV7-2 and TRBJ2-3; the D gene could be TRBD1 or TRBD2 (6 bases each). Germline V lookup: CDR1 SGHTA, CDR2 FQGNSA. The V and J ends lost 4 bases and 4 bases respectively, with 15 bases between them. This CDR3 is built from 15 residues. In DNA, the CDR3 is TGTGCCAGCAGCTATTTCAGGGGCGGGGCAGATACGCAGTATTTT. Its protein product is CASSYFRGGADTQYF. Together with reference TRBV7-2 and TRBJ2-3, the CDR3 gives the full variable domain: GAGVSQSPSNKVTEKGKDVELRCDPISGHTALYWYRQSLGQGLEFLIYFQGNSAPDKSGLPSDRFSAERTGGSVSTLTIQRTQQEDSAVYLCASSYFRGGADTQYFGPGTRLTVL.

This chain uses TRBV19 with TRBJ1-2; D gene uncertain. Trimming pared 2 bases from V and 5 bases from J, leaving 15 bases between. The CDR3 is 15 residues long. The V gene's germline CDR1 is LNHDA and CDR2 SQIVND (reference sequence). This CDR3 is CASSIRKPDVYGYTF. In nucleotides, the CDR3 is TGTGCCAGTAGTATAAGGAAGCCGGATGTGTATGGCTACACCTTC.

This clonotype has only a few counts. The rearrangement uses TRBV4-2 and TRBJ2-1; D unclear. Germline V lookup: CDR1 LGHNA, CDR2 YNFKEQ. The V and J ends lost 1 base and 6 bases respectively, with 10 bases between them. CDR3 length: 14 amino acids. CDR3 protein: CASSQALRGNEQFF. For the CDR3, the DNA is TGTGCCAGCAGCCAAGCCCTACGAGGCAATGAGCAGTTCTTC.

This chain links TRBV12-3 or TRBV12-4 with TRBJ2-5; 11 bases map to TRBD1. The CDR3 is 17 amino acids. J gave up 4 bases and V 1 base, and 8 bases lay outside the gene matches. DNA for the CDR3: TGTGCCAGCAGTTTAGACCCCGGACAGGGGGCGGGAGAGACCCAGTACTTC. Translating gives CASSLDPGQGAGETQYF.

The chain has TRBV7-6 and TRBJ2-2; D gene uncertain. Germline CDR1 reads SGHVS; CDR2 reads FNYEAQ. The CDR3 extends over 14 amino acids. Trimming cost V 5 bases and J 1 base, with 8 bases left between them. This CDR3 reads CASSTRVNTGELFF. The CDR3, as DNA: TGTGCCAGCAGCACTCGGGTGAACACCGGGGAGCTGTTTTTT. The full variable domain, in which reference TRBV7-6 and TRBJ2-2 provide the parts outside the CDR3, is GAGVSQSPRYKVTKRGQDVALRCDPISGHVSLYWYRQALGQGPEFLTYFNYEAQQDKSGLPNDRFSAERPEGSISTLTIQRTEQRDSAMYRCASSTRVNTGELFFGEGSRLTVL.

CDR3 in DNA: TGTGCCAGTAGCCACTCGCGTACAGGGTTCCAGCAGTTCTTC. Translating gives CASSHSRTGFQQFF. The gene calls are TRBV19 and TRBJ2-1; possibly TRBD1 for D (6 bases). CDR3 length: 14 residues. Trimming removed 6 bases at V and 11 bases at J, with 20 bases between. Germline V CDR1 and CDR2: LNHDA, SQIVND (reference sequence).

This chain uses TRBV7-2 with TRBJ2-5; D is undetermined. CDR1 and CDR2 from the germline V gene are SGHTA and FQGNSA. CDR3 length: 13 residues. V was pared by 2 bases and J by 5 bases, with 9 bases between. Here the CDR3 DNA reads TGTGCCAGCAGCTTAAACTCCCCGGAGACCCAGTACTTC. It encodes CASSLNSPETQYF.

This clonotype was seen a handful of times. The chain employs TRBV10-1 and TRBJ2-1; D might be TRBD2 (5 bases). The germline V gene encodes CDR1 WNHNN and CDR2 SYGVQD (reference sequence). V lost 4 bases, J lost 9 bases, and 13 bases lay in between. This CDR3 is built from 13 residues. The chain's CDR3 is CASSALPGIEQFF. The CDR3 bases are TGCGCCAGCAGTGCCCTCCCCGGGATTGAGCAGTTCTTC.

There are a few counts of this clonotype. The chain carries TRBV5-4 and TRBJ2-4; 11 bases fit TRBD2. Germline values: CDR1 SGHNT, CDR2 YYREEE (reference sequence). V was pared by 4 bases and J by 6 bases, with 9 bases of the junction left unmatched. The CDR3 is 16 residues long. CDR3 residues: CASSLPGTSGVNIQYF. In DNA, the CDR3 is TGTGCCAGCAGCCTCCCCGGGACTAGCGGAGTAAACATTCAGTACTTC.

This clonotype was recorded a few times. V usage is TRBV19 and J usage is TRBJ1-2, with 7 positions matching TRBD1. The CDR3 is 16 residues long. CDR1 and CDR2 (germline): LNHDA, SQIVND (reference sequence). V dropped 6 bases and J dropped 0; count of bases not matched to a gene: 10. The CDR3 region is CASSFFRDSSNYGYTF. The CDR3 nucleotides read TGTGCCAGTAGCTTTTTCCGGGACAGTTCTAACTATGGCTACACCTTC.

The chain recombines TRBV7-6 with TRBJ2-7; TRBD1 matches at 9 bases. CDR3 length equals 14 residues. V shed 6 bases and J 5 bases; nucleotides not matched to a gene: 8. Germline V lookup: CDR1 SGHVS, CDR2 FNYEAQ. CDR3 DNA: TGTGCCAGCAGTCCGCCGACAGGGGGACACGAGCAGTACGTC. Amino acid sequence: CASSPPTGGHEQYV.

This clonotype was recorded once. The V call is TRBV23-1, the J call TRBJ2-3; the D gene is possibly TRBD1 (5 bases). TRBV23-1 belongs to the ORF category, with a function that is uncertain. The CDR3 totals 14 residues. Deletions cut 7 bases from V and 2 bases from J, with 13 bases between. In DNA, the CDR3 is TGCGCCAGCATTAGGGGCAGATCCACAGATACGCAGTATTTT. Translated, it gives CASIRGRSTDTQYF.